The T cell receptor (beta chain) described here comes from a study of cytomegalovirus exposure and HLA in healthy donors. This PCR relied on a set of 60 Vbeta primers and 13 Jbeta primers. TCRdb keeps only in-frame clones here, not all; method: immunoSEQ multiplex PCR. The sample lists tens of thousands of clones; roughly 90% were seen once. The CDR3 has 16 residues. Trimming took off 4 bases at V and 2 bases at J, with 18 bases between the two ends. The germline V gene encodes CDR1 SGHRS and CDR2 YFSETQ. The rearrangement uses TRBV5-1 and TRBJ1-1; D unclear. Sequencing was performed on PBMCs. The source is a woman under 30 in good health and CMV-seronegative. CDR3 nucleotides: TGCGCCAGCAGCCCCACATGGAGGACCGCAAACACTGAAGCTTTCTTT. This sequence encodes CASSPTWRTANTEAFF.